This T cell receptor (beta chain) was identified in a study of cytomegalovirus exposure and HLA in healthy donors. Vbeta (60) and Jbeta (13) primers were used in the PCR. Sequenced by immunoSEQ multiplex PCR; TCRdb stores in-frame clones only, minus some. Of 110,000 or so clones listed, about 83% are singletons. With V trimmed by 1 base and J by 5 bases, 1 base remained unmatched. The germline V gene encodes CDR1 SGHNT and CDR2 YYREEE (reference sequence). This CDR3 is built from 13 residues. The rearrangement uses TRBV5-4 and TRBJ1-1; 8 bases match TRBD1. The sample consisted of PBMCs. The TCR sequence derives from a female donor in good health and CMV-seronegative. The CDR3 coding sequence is TGTGCCAGCAGCTTGCAGGGGGCGACTGAAGCTTTCTTT. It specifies CASSLQGATEAFF.